The 13 T cell receptor beta chains reported below all come from one sample, sequenced in a study of blood T cell repertoires in COVID-19. Sequencing used immunoSEQ multiplex PCR; TCRdb keeps in-frame clones, though not all of them. Seen here are 450,000 to 500,000 clones, approximately 85% observed once, and the top ten hold approximately 3%. Sequencing was carried out using peripheral blood. These receptors were taken from a human donor in a cohort sampled during active COVID-19.

The chain has TRBV5-6 and TRBJ1-5, with 7 bases fitting TRBD1. The V gene end was trimmed by 3 bases and the J gene end by 3 bases; junction bases not matched to a gene: 12. This CDR3 is built from 17 residues. CDR1 is SGHDT, CDR2 YYEEEE, per germline. The chain's CDR3 is CASSSKVTGSINQPQHF. The CDR3 DNA is TGTGCCAGCAGCTCGAAGGTGACAGGGAGTATCAATCAGCCCCAGCATTTT.

The CDR3 sequence: CASSLARSLNTGELFF. The CDR3 coding sequence is TGTGCCAGCAGCCTCGCCAGGTCATTGAACACCGGGGAGCTGTTTTTT. The chain combines TRBV7-2 with TRBJ2-2; no clear D. This CDR3 comprises 16 residues. Looked up from germline, CDR1 is SGHTA and CDR2 is FQGNSA. The V end was cut by 5 bases, the J end by 1 base, with 14 bases between.

This rearrangement joins TRBV19 to TRBJ2-3; D possibly corresponds to TRBD2 (5 bases). The CDR3 is made up of 16 amino acids. Germline V gene lookup returns CDR1 LNHDA and CDR2 SQIVND (reference sequence). V was cut by 7 bases and J by 4 bases, with 21 bases left in between. The CDR3 DNA is TGTGCCAGTACTCCGGATCGAACTAGAGGAGCAGATACGCAGTATTTT. As protein: CASTPDRTRGADTQYF.

The chain uses TRBV3-1 (or the pseudogene TRBV3-2) and TRBJ1-1, with 7 bases aligning to TRBD1. This CDR3 contains 14 residues. Losses at the gene ends were 5 bases for V and 5 bases for J; bases not matched to a gene: 8. The V gene's germline CDR1 is LGHDT and CDR2 YNNKEL (reference sequence). The CDR3 DNA follows: TGTGCCAGCAGCGCCTGGGACAGCGGTACTGAAGCTTTCTTT. Its translation: CASSAWDSGTEAFF.

V is TRBV7-3 and J is TRBJ2-3, with TRBD1 identical over 12 bases. V shed 2 bases, J shed 1 base, and the junction held 4 bases outside the gene matches. CDR3 length: 17 amino acids. Germline V CDR1 and CDR2: SGHTA, FQGTGA. The CDR3 region is CASSLWGQGAGTDTQYF. CDR3 DNA: TGTGCCAGCAGCTTATGGGGACAGGGGGCCGGCACAGATACGCAGTATTTT.

The chain employs TRBV11-2 and TRBJ2-7, with D uncertain. Germline V CDR1 and CDR2: SGHAT, FQNNGV. The CDR3 contains 12 residues. The V and J ends lost 0 bases and 4 bases respectively, with 4 bases between them. This CDR3 reads CASSLELYEQYF. CDR3 DNA sequence: TGTGCCAGCAGCTTAGAGTTATACGAGCAGTACTTC.

This chain connects TRBV5-4 to TRBJ2-1; 9 bases align to TRBD1. The germline CDR1 and CDR2 sequences are SGHNT and YYREEE (reference sequence). J lost 7 bases, V lost 4 bases, and 6 bases had no gene match. CDR3 length: 14 amino acids. CDR3 in amino acids: CASSQPGQGNEQFF. CDR3 nucleotides: TGTGCCAGCAGCCAGCCGGGACAGGGAAATGAGCAGTTCTTC.

Remarks on this clone: Other nucleotide sequences from this sample produce the same CDR3. The genes are TRBV29-1 and TRBJ1-5; TRBD1 matches at 12 bases. The CDR3 contains 13 residues. The V gene end was trimmed by 6 bases and the J gene end by 6 bases; junction bases not matched to a gene: 3. Germline-derived CDR1 and CDR2 are SQVTM and ANQGSEA. The CDR3 loop reads CSVGTGGGQPQHF. CDR3 coding DNA: TGCAGCGTCGGGACAGGGGGCGGTCAGCCCCAGCATTTT.

V usage is TRBV18 and J usage is TRBJ1-1; TRBD1 agrees at 9 bases. J gave up 3 bases and V 3 bases, and 5 bases lay outside the gene matches. The CDR3 extends over 15 amino acids. Germline V gene lookup returns CDR1 KGHSH and CDR2 LQKENI. CDR3 DNA: TGTGCCAGCTCACCGACAGGGGGACACGACACTGAAGCTTTCTTT. It specifies CASSPTGGHDTEAFF.

This clone showed up just once. The V gene is TRBV30, the J gene TRBJ1-2, with a tentative D call TRBD1 (5 bases). This CDR3 region has 16 residues. Trimming removed 0 bases from V and 4 bases from J, with 18 bases in between. The V gene's germline CDR1 is GTSNPN and CDR2 SVGIG (reference sequence). The CDR3 region is CAWSVRTGFGGYGYTF. CDR3 DNA: TGTGCCTGGAGTGTACGGACGGGATTCGGGGGCTATGGCTACACCTTC. Full variable domain (rest looked up from reference TRBV30 and TRBJ1-2): SQTIHQWPATLVQPVGSPLSLECTVEGTSNPNLYWYRQAAGRGLQLLFYSVGIGQISSEVPQNLSASRPQDRQFILSSKKLLLSDSGFYLCAWSVRTGFGGYGYTFGSGTRLTVV.

This chain links TRBV9 with TRBJ2-6; TRBD1 might be the D (5 bases). V gave up 0 bases and J gave up 3 bases, with 10 bases separating them. Per germline, CDR1 SGDLS and CDR2 YYNGEE. The CDR3 contains 16 residues. The CDR3 DNA reads TGTGCCAGCAGCGTAGAGAAGGGGATTGGGGCCAACGTCCTGACTTTC. It is translated as CASSVEKGIGANVLTF.

The chain uses TRBV20-1 and TRBJ1-3, with D possibly TRBD1 on 6 matching bases. This CDR3 comprises 13 residues. The germline V gene has CDR1 DFQATT and CDR2 SNEGSKA (reference sequence). V shed 3 bases and J shed 6 bases, with 12 bases lying between them. The DNA of the CDR3 is TGCAGTGCTAGTTTTCAGGGGTTAAACACCATATATTTT. It codes for CSASFQGLNTIYF.

The chain uses TRBV19 and TRBJ2-7; 7 nucleotides line up with TRBD2. There are 13 residues in the CDR3. Germline V CDR1 and CDR2: LNHDA, SQIVND (reference sequence). The junction had 8 bases not matched to a gene; V was cut back by 7 bases and J by 5 bases. The CDR3 spells CASNGGGPNEQYF. The CDR3 bases are TGTGCCAGTAACGGGGGAGGGCCTAACGAGCAGTACTTC.